The 25 T cell receptor beta chains given below trace back to one sample, sequenced in a study of STAT3 mutations in large granular lymphocyte leukemia. These receptors have no identified antigens. Findings and caveats of the study: Every T-cell large granular lymphocyte leukemia patient had at least one immunodominant TCR beta clonotype.

Only in-frame clones appear in the TCRdb table, and some are missing; sequencing was by immunoSEQ multiplex PCR. The sample has tens of thousands of clones; roughly three quarters are singletons. Input material: PBMCs. The receptors stem from a human donor with T large granular lymphocyte leukemia. Some clones in this sample may be carry-over from other donors' samples.

V is TRBV25-1 and J is TRBJ1-1, with D possibly being TRBD1 (6 bases). Trimming shortened V by 6 bases and J by 1 base, and 15 bases separated the two germline ends. CDR1 and CDR2 from the germline V gene are MGHDK and SYGVNS. CDR3 length equals 15 residues. The CDR3 bases are TGTGCCAGCAGGGATTCGGACAGTTGGAACACTGAAGCTTTCTTT. Its protein product is CASRDSDSWNTEAFF.

This chain links TRBV27 with TRBJ1-5, with no clear D. Trimming took 2 bases from V and 0 from J, leaving 8 bases between them. Germline V gene lookup returns CDR1 MNHEY and CDR2 SMNVEV (reference sequence). This CDR3 comprises 15 residues. This CDR3 is CASSLRPYSNQPQHF. CDR3 nucleotide sequence: TGTGCCAGCAGTTTACGGCCGTATAGCAATCAGCCCCAGCATTTT.

V is TRBV5-1 and J is TRBJ2-5; unclear D gene. The germline gives CDR1 SGHRS, CDR2 YFSETQ. V was cut by 3 bases and J by 3 bases, with 9 bases left in between. The CDR3 consists of 13 residues. The CDR3 spells CASSSGSEETQYF. The CDR3 region has the DNA TGCGCCAGCAGCTCCGGGTCTGAAGAGACCCAGTACTTC.

This clone was counted a single time. The chain is built from TRBV6-6 and TRBJ1-5; TRBD1 is a possible D gene (6 bases). The CDR3 sequence is 12 residues long. Trimming shortened V by 6 bases and J by 7 bases, and 10 bases separated the two germline ends. From germline, CDR1 is MNHNY and CDR2 SVGAGI (reference sequence). The CDR3 loop reads CASRQGGQPQHF. CDR3 nucleotide sequence: TGTGCCAGCAGACAGGGAGGGCAGCCCCAGCATTTT.

This clone has only one observation. This CDR3 reads CTSSHRSPGTLEAFF. The DNA for the CDR3 is TGCACCAGCAGCCACCGATCGCCCGGGACACTTGAAGCTTTCTTT. The chain links TRBV1 to TRBJ1-1; TRBD1, the table's D call, was not compared with the DNA. TRBV1 is an annotated pseudogene. The CDR3 is made up of 15 amino acids.

The chain employs TRBV9 and TRBJ1-2, with D possibly being TRBD1 (5 bases). Germline CDR1 and CDR2: SGDLS and YYNGEE. The CDR3 is 17 amino acids. Trimming took 4 bases from V and 0 from J, leaving 19 bases between them. The CDR3 region has the DNA TGTGCCAGCAGCCCCGAGCCCTCAGGGATAACTAACTATGGCTACACCTTC. Protein sequence: CASSPEPSGITNYGYTF. Drawing the rest from reference TRBV9 and TRBJ1-2, the complete variable domain is DSGVTQTPKHLITATGQRVTLRCSPRSGDLSVYWYQQSLDQGLQFLIQYYNGEERAKGNILERFSAQQFPDLHSELNLSSLELGDSALYFCASSPEPSGITNYGYTFGSGTRLTVV.

V gene TRBV28 combines with J gene TRBJ1-6, with D perhaps matching TRBD1 (5 bases). Trimming cost V 7 bases and J 7 bases, with 11 bases left between them. Germline V gene data show CDR1 as MDHEN and CDR2 as SYDVKM. The CDR3 is 13 residues long. The CDR3 sequence is CASILRDNSPLHF. The CDR3 nucleotides are TGTGCCAGCATTCTCAGGGACAATTCACCCCTCCACTTT.

V is TRBV5-1 and J is TRBJ2-7, with D tentatively TRBD1 (6 bases). This CDR3 contains 15 residues. CDR1 is SGHRS and CDR2 is YFSETQ in the germline V gene. Trimming removed 3 bases at V and 2 bases at J, with 15 bases between. This chain's CDR3 is CASSSHGQTAYEQYF. In nucleotides, the CDR3 is TGCGCCAGCAGCTCGCACGGACAGACCGCCTACGAGCAGTACTTC.

The J gene is TRBJ1-3, the V gene TRBV18, with 9 bases that match TRBD1. The V gene end was trimmed by 5 bases and the J gene end by 0 bases; junction bases not matched to a gene: 2. The CDR3 has 15 residues. Germline CDR1 is KGHSH and CDR2 is LQKENI. The CDR3 coding sequence is TGTGCCAGCTCAGCACAGGGGGCCTCTGGAAACACCATATATTTT. This gives the protein CASSAQGASGNTIYF.

The V gene is TRBV6-5, the J gene TRBJ1-3; no clear D. The germline gives CDR1 MNHEY, CDR2 SVGAGI. Trimming removed 7 bases at V and 4 bases at J, with 5 bases between. The CDR3 totals 11 residues. DNA of the CDR3: TGTGCCAGCACCATGGGAAACACCATATATTTT. Translating it yields CASTMGNTIYF.

The rearrangement joins TRBV7-9 to TRBJ1-4; 8 bases are a match to TRBD1. The CDR3 is 14 residues long. The germline V gene has CDR1 SEHNR and CDR2 FQNEAQ (reference sequence). The trim removed 5 bases at V and 3 bases at J, leaving 2 bases unmatched. The CDR3 bases are TGTGCCAGCAGCGCACAGGGGGCTAATGAAAAACTGTTTTTT. This codes for CASSAQGANEKLFF. The full variable domain, rest sourced from reference TRBV7-9 and TRBJ1-4, is DTGVSQNPRHKITKRGQNVTFRCDPISEHNRLYWYRQTLGQGPEFLTYFQNEAQLEKSRLLSDRFSAERPKGSFSTLEIQRTEQGDSAMYLCASSAQGANEKLFFGSGTQLSVL.

This clone was picked up one time. The J gene is TRBJ2-1, the V gene TRBV28, with 8 positions matching TRBD1. The ends lost 10 bases at V and 9 bases at J; junction bases unmatched: 8. From germline, CDR1 is MDHEN and CDR2 SYDVKM. CDR3 length: 12 amino acids. The CDR3 sequence: CATDRVQSEQFF. The CDR3 bases are TGTGCCACGGACAGGGTGCAATCTGAGCAGTTCTTC.

V is TRBV29-1 and J is TRBJ1-4; 9 bases are a match to TRBD1. CDR1 and CDR2 from the germline V gene are SQVTM and ANQGSEA. The junction had 17 bases not matched to a gene; V was cut back by 6 bases and J by 6 bases. The CDR3 spans 17 residues. The CDR3 DNA is TGCAGCGTCCGAAACCCCCACGACGGGACAGGGCATGAAAAACTGTTTTTT. It codes for CSVRNPHDGTGHEKLFF.

This clone appeared a few times. The chain uses TRBV28 and TRBJ1-5; D not resolved. Germline CDR1 MDHEN, CDR2 SYDVKM. This CDR3 contains 15 residues. V dropped 7 bases and J dropped 7 bases, with 20 bases sitting between them. The DNA for the CDR3 is TGTGCCAGCACCCCTCGGGCCGGTTGGTTACAGCCCCAGCATTTT. This gives the protein CASTPRAGWLQPQHF.

The rearrangement links TRBV2 to TRBJ1-5; possibly TRBD1 for D (5 bases). The germline V gene encodes CDR1 SNHLY and CDR2 FYNNEI. The ends were cut back, 6 bases at V and 1 base at J, with 19 bases in the middle. The CDR3 is 17 residues long. CDR3 sequence: CASRIVGVPFSNQPQHF. In nucleotides, the CDR3 is TGTGCCAGCAGAATCGTGGGGGTCCCCTTCAGCAATCAGCCCCAGCATTTT.

The J gene is TRBJ2-7, the V gene TRBV27, with unresolved D. The germline V and J ends were trimmed by 9 bases and 0 bases, with 15 bases remaining between them. This CDR3 region has 14 residues. Germline V gene data show CDR1 as MNHEY and CDR2 as SMNVEV (reference sequence). The CDR3: CASARVIGSYEQYV. DNA for the CDR3: TGTGCCAGTGCAAGGGTAATAGGCTCCTACGAGCAGTACGTC.

CDR3: CASKGAGEVETQYF. DNA of the CDR3: TGCGCCAGCAAGGGAGCGGGGGAAGTGGAGACCCAGTACTTC. The chain recombines TRBV10-2 with TRBJ2-5; 8 positions match TRBD2. The CDR3 is 14 residues long. Trimming removed 7 bases from V and 5 bases from J; junction bases left unmatched: 9. Germline loops: CDR1 WSHSY, CDR2 SAAADI.

This chain uses TRBV7-9 with TRBJ1-6; D might be TRBD1 (5 bases). Germline CDR1 and CDR2: SEHNR and FQNEAQ (reference sequence). The CDR3 covers 16 residues. Trimming stripped 6 bases from V and 0 bases from J, with 12 bases between. CDR3 amino acids: CASSSTGSSYNSPLHF. The CDR3, as DNA: TGTGCCAGCAGTTCAACAGGAAGCTCCTATAATTCACCCCTCCACTTT. The variable domain in full, completed from reference TRBV7-9 and TRBJ1-6, reads DTGVSQNPRHKITKRGQNVTFRCDPISEHNRLYWYRQTLGQGPEFLTYFQNEAQLEKSRLLSDRFSAERPKGSFSTLEIQRTEQGDSAMYLCASSSTGSSYNSPLHFGNGTRLTVT.

This chain connects TRBV4-2 to TRBJ2-3, with 11 bases lining up with TRBD2. With 4 bases clipped from V and 4 bases from J, the junction kept 10 bases outside the gene matches. The CDR3 length is 17 residues. CDR1 and CDR2 (germline): LGHNA, YNFKEQ. CDR3 sequence reads: CASSPTPGTSGSDTQYF. CDR3 sequence (DNA): TGTGCCAGCAGCCCAACTCCCGGGACTAGCGGTTCAGATACGCAGTATTTT.

The chain has TRBV11-2 and TRBJ1-2; D is unresolved. CDR3 length: 13 amino acids. Trimming cost V 6 bases and J 2 bases, with 10 bases left between them. The germline V gene encodes CDR1 SGHAT and CDR2 FQNNGV. The CDR3 nucleotides are TGTGCCAGCAGTCGTGGGTTCAACTATGGCTACACCTTC. Amino acids: CASSRGFNYGYTF.

V gene TRBV2 combines with J gene TRBJ2-5, with TRBD2 matching 12 bases. Trimming removed 7 bases from V and 2 bases from J; junction bases left unmatched: 8. This CDR3 comprises 16 residues. CDR1 is SNHLY, CDR2 FYNNEI, per germline. The CDR3 coding sequence is TGTGCCAGCACTCTGACTAGCGGGAGACGTCAAGAGACCCAGTACTTC. This encodes CASTLTSGRRQETQYF.

The CDR3 loop reads CASRSVPGSGYGYTF. DNA for the CDR3: TGTGCCAGCAGATCGGTTCCAGGGTCCGGCTATGGCTACACCTTC. V is TRBV7-9 and J is TRBJ1-2; possible D gene TRBD1, 5 bases. Trimming took 6 bases from V and 4 from J, leaving 18 bases between them. Looked up from germline, CDR1 is SEHNR and CDR2 is FQNEAQ (reference sequence). The CDR3 is made up of 15 amino acids.

The table lists this clone with a count of one. V usage is TRBV6-5 and J usage is TRBJ1-5, with D tentatively TRBD1 (6 bases). Trimming stripped 6 bases from V and 0 bases from J, with 12 bases between. The germline gives CDR1 MNHEY, CDR2 SVGAGI. This CDR3 is 15 amino acids long. The CDR3 sequence is CASSLQGYSNQPQHF. The CDR3 region has the DNA TGTGCCAGCAGCCTACAGGGATATAGCAATCAGCCCCAGCATTTT.

The J gene is TRBJ2-2, the V gene TRBV5-1, with a tentative D call TRBD1 (5 bases). Germline V CDR1 and CDR2: SGHRS, YFSETQ. The ends were cut back, 1 base at V and 4 bases at J, with 8 bases in the middle. The CDR3 covers 14 residues. CDR3 in amino acids: CASSLQGFTGELFF. As DNA, the CDR3 is TGCGCCAGCAGCTTGCAGGGTTTCACCGGGGAGCTGTTTTTT.

The V gene is TRBV6-5, the J gene TRBJ1-2, with D unclear. This CDR3 is built from 12 residues. Germline loops: CDR1 MNHEY, CDR2 SVGAGI. Trimming shortened V by 2 bases and J by 8 bases, and 9 bases separated the two germline ends. This CDR3 is CASSYAGQGYTF. The CDR3 bases are TGTGCCAGCAGTTACGCCGGGCAGGGCTACACCTTC.